This TCR beta chain was found in a study of T cell repertoires in cytomegalovirus infection. Study-wide background: Used in the study were CMV epitopes, some recently identified and HLA-C-restricted, others well-studied and HLA-B-restricted.

In its sample, this clonotype was seen a few times. Its matching antigen is unknown. CDR3 length: 16 residues. The ends lost 5 bases at V and 5 bases at J; junction bases unmatched: 8. The germline gives CDR1 SGHTA, CDR2 FQGNSA. TCRdb called the reads again in MiXCR, with one record for every CDR3 protein. This sample has some 560,000 distinct CDR3 sequences, with about 40% found just once. J is TRBJ2-5 and V is TRBV7-2, with TRBD2 matching over 13 bases. The clonotype originates from a human donor in good health (CMV status not recorded). Some clones in this sample may be carry-over from other donors' samples. The sample in question was cultured PBMCs, obtained from culture after CMV antigen stimulation. The CDR3 here is CASSPTGTSGAETQYF. Written as DNA, the CDR3 is TGTGCCAGCAGCCCAACCGGGACTAGCGGGGCGGAGACCCAGTACTTC. The full variable domain, with the rest looked up from reference TRBV7-2 and TRBJ2-5, is GAGVSQSPSNKVTEKGKDVELRCDPISGHTALYWYRQSLGQGLEFLIYFQGNSAPDKSGLPSDRFSAERTGGSVSTLTIQRTQQEDSAVYLCASSPTGTSGAETQYFGPGTRLLVL.